This is a list of T cell receptor beta chains from one sample in a study of blood T cell repertoires in COVID-19. Here immunoSEQ multiplex PCR was the method, and the copy in TCRdb shows in-frame clones only, minus some. The sample lists about 120,000 clones, more than 75% seen once, with about 2% in the top ten. The sample taken for sequencing was peripheral blood. The receptors come from a woman aged 45-60 years with acute or convalescent COVID-19. CDR3s include the opening cysteine and the closing phenylalanine or tryptophan. A D gene is named only where the DNA matches it firmly. Expanded clones are given a class, and other clones once, few, many or no size at all.

d_gene: TRBD1
j_gene: TRBJ1-6
abundance: once
v_gene: TRBV2
CDR3aa: CASSEETGGVSPLHF
CDR3nt: TGTGCCAGCAGTGAGGAAACAGGGGGAGTTTCACCCCTCCACTTT

d_gene: TRBD2
j_gene: TRBJ2-7
abundance: .
v_gene: TRBV5-6
CDR3aa: CASSYTSGSPWEQYF
CDR3nt: TGTGCCAGCAGCTACACTAGCGGGAGTCCTTGGGAGCAGTACTTC

d_gene: .
j_gene: TRBJ2-7
abundance: .
v_gene: TRBV19
CDR3aa: CASSIRGGVYEQYF
CDR3nt: TGTGCCAGTAGTATAAGGGGGGGAGTCTACGAGCAGTACTTC

d_gene: TRBD1
j_gene: TRBJ1-1
abundance: .
v_gene: TRBV30
CDR3aa: CAFFGTALNTEAFF
CDR3nt: TGTGCCTTTTTCGGGACAGCCCTGAACACTGAAGCTTTCTTT

d_gene: TRBD2
j_gene: TRBJ2-1
abundance: .
v_gene: TRBV9
CDR3aa: CASSVGGLGFFNEQFF
CDR3nt: TGTGCCAGCAGCGTGGGGGGACTAGGCTTCTTCAATGAGCAGTTCTTC

d_gene: .
j_gene: TRBJ1-5
abundance: .
v_gene: TRBV6-5
CDR3aa: CASSRTGVPDQPQHF
CDR3nt: TGTGCCAGCAGTCGGACGGGAGTTCCTGATCAGCCCCAGCATTTT

d_gene: TRBD1
j_gene: TRBJ1-2
abundance: .
v_gene: TRBV30
CDR3aa: CAWSVGTATNYGYTF
CDR3nt: TGTGCCTGGAGTGTTGGGACAGCTACTAACTATGGCTACACCTTC

d_gene: TRBD1
j_gene: TRBJ2-3
abundance: .
v_gene: TRBV7-9
CDR3aa: CASSVEGQLTDTQYF
CDR3nt: TGTGCCAGCAGCGTAGAGGGACAGCTCACAGATACGCAGTATTTT

d_gene: TRBD1
j_gene: TRBJ1-2
abundance: .
v_gene: TRBV10-3
CDR3aa: CAIRRDRDSGYTF
CDR3nt: TGTGCCATCAGGCGGGACAGGGATTCTGGCTACACCTTC

d_gene: .
j_gene: TRBJ2-1
abundance: .
v_gene: TRBV6-1
CDR3aa: CASSEAGAYSSYNEQFF
CDR3nt: TGTGCCAGCAGTGAGGCTGGGGCCTACTCCTCCTACAATGAGCAGTTCTTC

d_gene: .
j_gene: TRBJ2-3
abundance: .
v_gene: TRBV6-5
CDR3aa: CASSYSAGSDTQYF
CDR3nt: TGTGCCAGCAGTTACTCCGCAGGGTCAGATACGCAGTATTTT

d_gene: .
j_gene: TRBJ1-2
abundance: .
v_gene: TRBV19
CDR3aa: CASSIVRPYGYTF
CDR3nt: TGTGCCAGTAGTATCGTCAGGCCCTATGGCTACACCTTC

d_gene: .
j_gene: TRBJ1-2
abundance: .
v_gene: TRBV27
CDR3aa: CASSLKGSGSNYGYTF
CDR3nt: TGTGCCAGCAGTTTAAAAGGTAGCGGGTCGAACTATGGCTACACCTTC

d_gene: .
j_gene: TRBJ2-3
abundance: .
v_gene: TRBV6-5
CDR3aa: CASRVSDTHQDTQYF
CDR3nt: TGTGCCAGCAGGGTGAGTGACACCCACCAGGATACGCAGTATTTT